These 30 T cell receptor beta chains came from one sample sequenced in a study of blood T cell repertoires in COVID-19. Produced via immunoSEQ multiplex PCR; TCRdb's table is partial and in-frame only. The data hold over 300,000 clones, with 70% to 90% observed a single time. Sequencing was carried out using PBMCs or T cells enriched from blood (not recorded which). All receptors come from a woman in her twenties or thirties who had recovered from COVID-19.

This rearrangement joins TRBV18 to TRBJ1-1; TRBD1 might be the D (5 bases). The germline gives CDR1 KGHSH, CDR2 LQKENI. The length of the CDR3 is 14 residues. V lost 2 bases and J lost 4, with 11 bases in between. The CDR3 spells CASSPISGGTEAFF. CDR3 coding DNA: TGTGCCAGCTCACCAATCTCCGGGGGCACTGAAGCTTTCTTT. The complete variable domain, with remaining parts taken from reference TRBV18 and TRBJ1-1, reads NAGVMQNPRHLVRRRGQEARLRCSPMKGHSHVYWYRQLPEEGLKFMVYLQKENIIDESGMPKERFSAEFPKEGPSILRIQQVVRGDSAAYFCASSPISGGTEAFFGQGTRLTVV.

The gene calls are TRBV11-2 and TRBJ2-7, with 7 bases lining up with TRBD1. J lost 0 bases, V lost 6 bases, and 2 bases had no gene match. Germline V gene lookup returns CDR1 SGHAT and CDR2 FQNNGV. The CDR3 is 13 residues long. The CDR3 DNA reads as TGTGCCAGCAGACGACAGGGCTCCTACGAGCAGTACTTC. This sequence encodes CASRRQGSYEQYF.

The chain carries TRBV6-5 and TRBJ1-1; possible D gene TRBD1, 6 bases. The CDR3 is 15 residues long. CDR1 is MNHEY and CDR2 is SVGAGI in the germline V gene. Trimming shortened V by 5 bases and J by 0 bases, and 13 bases separated the two germline ends. The CDR3 region is CASSKQTGLNTEAFF. In DNA form, the CDR3 reads TGTGCCAGCAGTAAACAAACAGGGCTGAACACTGAAGCTTTCTTT.

V and J are TRBV6-2 or TRBV6-3 and TRBJ1-2; 7 bases line up with TRBD1. Trimming at V came to 0 bases and at J to 6 bases, leaving 1 base not matched to a gene. Per germline, CDR1 MNHEY and CDR2 SVGEGT. The CDR3 runs 13 residues. Here the CDR3 reads CASSYSGQDGYTF. CDR3 in DNA: TGTGCCAGCAGTTACTCAGGACAGGATGGCTACACCTTC.

The CDR3 region is CAWSGGTGLSGNTIYF. DNA for the CDR3: TGTGCCTGGAGTGGCGGGACAGGGCTCTCTGGAAACACCATATATTTT. This chain uses TRBV30 with TRBJ1-3; TRBD1 agrees at 9 bases. The CDR3 is 16 amino acids. Trimming cost V 1 base and J 0 bases; bases outside gene matches: 4. Looked up from germline, CDR1 is GTSNPN and CDR2 is SVGIG (reference sequence).

The DNA of the CDR3 is TGTGCCAGCCGCGGGGGCGGGGCCGAGACCCAGTACTTC. Its translation: CASRGGGAETQYF. The J gene is TRBJ2-5, the V gene TRBV13; TRBD2 might be the D (7 bases). This CDR3 has 13 amino acids. V lost 8 bases and J 5 bases, leaving 15 bases between the germline ends. The germline CDR1 and CDR2 sequences are PRHDT and FYEKMQ (reference sequence).

The chain has TRBV12-3 or TRBV12-4 and TRBJ1-1; no definite D call. This CDR3 is built from 13 residues. The ends were cut back, 4 bases at V and 1 base at J, with 7 bases in the middle. The CDR3 bases are TGTGCCAGCAGTTGGCGACAGAACACTGAAGCTTTCTTT. It translates to CASSWRQNTEAFF.

The genes are TRBV7-2 and TRBJ2-5; 9 nucleotides match TRBD2. Germline V gene lookup returns CDR1 SGHTA and CDR2 FQGNSA. V shed 1 base and J 4 bases; nucleotides not matched to a gene: 4. The CDR3 is 15 amino acids. The CDR3 nucleotides are TGTGCCAGCAGCTTAGGTGGTAGCGGGGGAGAGACCCAGTACTTC. Its translation is CASSLGGSGGETQYF.

V usage is TRBV27 and J usage is TRBJ1-2; TRBD1 matches 7 bases. Germline assignment: CDR1 MNHEY and CDR2 SMNVEV (reference sequence). J gave up 0 bases and V 3 bases, and 1 base lay outside the gene matches. There are 14 residues in the CDR3. Here the CDR3 DNA reads TGTGCCAGCAGTTTCCAGGGGGCTAACTATGGCTACACCTTC. Translating it yields CASSFQGANYGYTF.

J is TRBJ1-1 and V is TRBV12-3 or TRBV12-4; possible D gene TRBD1, 6 bases. This CDR3 has 13 residues. The V gene lost 5 bases and the J gene lost 0 bases, with 7 bases spanning the gap. The CDR3 DNA follows: TGTGCCAGCAGTACAGGGCTGAACACTGAAGCTTTCTTT. This sequence encodes CASSTGLNTEAFF.

In the case of this clone: Compared with germline, one end of the junction differs, possibly owing to a read error. The chain is built from TRBV14 and TRBJ2-7; D unresolved. CDR1 is SGHDN, CDR2 FVKESK, per germline. The length of the CDR3 is 12 residues. CDR3 nucleotide sequence: TGTGCCAGCAGCCAATGGGCCAGCCAAATTAACTTC. Amino acid sequence: CASSQWASQINF.

The genes are TRBV18 and TRBJ2-2; 7 bases match TRBD1. Germline trimming cut 3 bases from V and 3 bases from J; bases unmatched to any gene: 7. This CDR3 has 16 residues. CDR1 is KGHSH and CDR2 is LQKENI in the germline V gene. CDR3 bases: TGTGCCAGCTCACCCCGACAGGGAACAGACACCGGGGAGCTGTTTTTT. Its translation is CASSPRQGTDTGELFF.

The chain is built from TRBV30 and TRBJ1-2; 7 nucleotides match TRBD1. There are 14 residues in the CDR3. The V segment lost 5 bases and the J segment 4 bases; nucleotides outside the gene matches: 10. CDR1 and CDR2 from the germline V gene are GTSNPN and SVGIG (reference sequence). The CDR3 DNA reads TGTGCCTGGTGCTTACAGGGGCGACCCTATGGCTACACCTTC. Protein: CAWCLQGRPYGYTF.

Turning to this clone: Other DNA variants within this sample encode the same CDR3. The CDR3 region has the DNA TGTGCCAGTAGTATAGGAGGGGGAGAGCAGTACTTC. It yields the protein CASSIGGGEQYF. The V gene is TRBV19, the J gene TRBJ2-7, with D possibly TRBD1 on 6 matching bases. CDR1 and CDR2 from the germline V gene are LNHDA and SQIVND (reference sequence). The CDR3 totals 12 residues. Trimming took off 1 base at V and 7 bases at J, with 8 bases between the two ends.

The chain recombines TRBV9 with TRBJ2-2, with D tentatively TRBD1 (6 bases). The germline V and J ends were trimmed by 0 bases and 5 bases, with 14 bases remaining between them. Germline loops: CDR1 SGDLS, CDR2 YYNGEE. This CDR3 is 16 amino acids long. DNA of the CDR3: TGTGCCAGCAGCGTAGGTCAGGGGCTGGGAACCGGGGAGCTGTTTTTT. Amino acid sequence: CASSVGQGLGTGELFF.

The V gene is TRBV9, the J gene TRBJ2-5; 8 nucleotides align to TRBD1. Germline V CDR1 and CDR2: SGDLS, YYNGEE. There are 15 residues in the CDR3. Trimming took 3 bases from V and 4 from J; bases not matched to a gene: 8. CDR3 residues: CASSEGQGSSETQYF. In DNA, the CDR3 is TGTGCCAGCAGCGAAGGACAGGGATCATCAGAGACCCAGTACTTC.

V usage is TRBV29-1 and J usage is TRBJ1-3, with 9 positions matching TRBD1. The CDR3 runs 12 residues. CDR1 and CDR2 from the germline V gene are SQVTM and ANQGSEA. V gave up 6 bases and J gave up 8 bases; unmatched junction bases: 5. As DNA, the CDR3 is TGCAGCGTAAAGACAGGGGGAGACACCATATATTTT. Amino acid sequence: CSVKTGGDTIYF. The full variable domain, rest sourced from reference TRBV29-1 and TRBJ1-3, is SAVISQKPSRDICQRGTSLTIQCQVDSQVTMMFWYRQQPGQSLTLIATANQGSEATYESGFVIDKFPISRPNLTFSTLTVSNMSPEDSSIYLCSVKTGGDTIYFGEGSWLTVV.

J is TRBJ2-7 and V is TRBV3-1 (or the pseudogene TRBV3-2); D remains ambiguous. From germline, CDR1 is LGHDT and CDR2 YNNKEL (reference sequence). The CDR3 runs 13 residues. Trimming left V 1 base short and J 4 bases short, with 8 bases between. The CDR3, as DNA: TGTGCCAGCAGCCAAGGCCTATTTTACGAGCAGTACTTC. Translating it yields CASSQGLFYEQYF.

The CDR3 here is CASSLAQNSYEQYF. As DNA, the CDR3 is TGTGCCAGCAGCTTAGCACAGAACTCCTACGAGCAGTACTTC. J is TRBJ2-7 and V is TRBV7-6; unclear D gene. Trimming stripped 0 bases from V and 0 bases from J, with 6 bases between. The CDR3 extends over 14 amino acids. Germline CDR1 reads SGHVS; CDR2 reads FNYEAQ.

The chain combines TRBV7-8 with TRBJ1-5, with TRBD1 matching 7 bases. CDR1 is SGHVS and CDR2 is FQNEAQ in the germline V gene. Trimming cost V 5 bases and J 0 bases; bases outside gene matches: 10. The CDR3 consists of 17 residues. CDR3 sequence (DNA): TGTGCCAGCAGCATGCGACAGGGTCCACCTAGCAATCAGCCCCAGCATTTT. Encoded protein: CASSMRQGPPSNQPQHF.

This clone has only one observation. The gene calls are TRBV19 and TRBJ1-4; no definite D call. CDR1 and CDR2 (germline): LNHDA, SQIVND (reference sequence). This CDR3 has 13 residues. Trimming left V 4 bases short and J 0 bases short, with 3 bases between. The CDR3 loop is CASSTSTNEKLFF. CDR3 DNA sequence: TGTGCCAGTAGTACCTCAACTAATGAAAAACTGTTTTTT.

As concerns this clone: Other DNA sequences in this sample translate to the same CDR3. The CDR3 sequence: CASSPDRDYGYTF. CDR3 sequence (DNA): TGTGCCAGCTCACCAGACAGGGACTATGGCTACACCTTC. The rearrangement links TRBV18 to TRBJ1-2, with TRBD1 matching 7 bases. Germline V gives CDR1 KGHSH, CDR2 LQKENI. Trimming took 2 bases from V and 3 from J; bases not matched to a gene: 0. The CDR3 is 13 residues long.

V usage is TRBV7-9 and J usage is TRBJ1-5; D uncertain. The germline V and J ends were trimmed by 3 bases and 5 bases, with 11 bases remaining between them. CDR3 length: 14 residues. The germline V gene has CDR1 SEHNR and CDR2 FQNEAQ (reference sequence). CDR3 loop: CASSFSRVDQPQHF. CDR3 sequence (DNA): TGTGCCAGCAGCTTTTCTCGCGTGGATCAGCCCCAGCATTTT.

The gene calls are TRBV11-2 and TRBJ1-2; possibly TRBD1 for D (6 bases). The CDR3 is 15 residues long. Germline V gene data show CDR1 as SGHAT and CDR2 as FQNNGV. V was cut by 6 bases and J by 4 bases, with 18 bases left in between. CDR3 sequence (DNA): TGTGCCAGCAGTCCAGGACAGCTCTACGGCTATGGCTACACCTTC. Its translation: CASSPGQLYGYGYTF.

The chain has TRBV20-1 and TRBJ1-5; 8 bases fit TRBD1. J was trimmed by 9 bases and V by 3 bases; bases with no gene match: 13. The CDR3 totals 15 residues. From germline, CDR1 is DFQATT and CDR2 SNEGSKA (reference sequence). CDR3 amino acids: CSASETGAGRGPQHF. CDR3 nucleotides: TGCAGTGCTAGTGAGACAGGGGCCGGAAGGGGGCCCCAGCATTTT.

The rearrangement joins TRBV5-4 to TRBJ2-2; 7 nucleotides line up with TRBD2. The trim removed 3 bases at V and 2 bases at J, leaving 7 bases unmatched. This CDR3 contains 16 residues. Germline V gene sequence: CDR1 SGHNT, CDR2 YYREEE (reference sequence). In DNA, the CDR3 is TGTGCCAGCAGCTCCCGGGGAGGGAACAACACCGGGGAGCTGTTTTTT. The encoded protein is CASSSRGGNNTGELFF.

This rearrangement joins TRBV5-4 to TRBJ1-3; D gene ambiguous. Deletions cut 0 bases from V and 0 bases from J, with 10 bases between. There are 16 residues in the CDR3. Germline V lookup: CDR1 SGHNT, CDR2 YYREEE (reference sequence). DNA of the CDR3: TGTGCCAGCAGCTTGGCAGGAAAGAGCTCTGGAAACACCATATATTTT. This sequence encodes CASSLAGKSSGNTIYF.

The chain links TRBV14 to TRBJ1-1, with a possible D match to TRBD1 (5 bases). V was trimmed by 1 base and J by 4 bases, leaving 13 bases between them. The germline V gene has CDR1 SGHDN and CDR2 FVKESK. This CDR3 region has 15 residues. The CDR3 is CASSQVPSRGTEAFF. The CDR3 bases are TGTGCCAGCAGCCAAGTCCCATCTAGGGGCACTGAAGCTTTCTTT. The whole variable domain, filled in from reference TRBV14 and TRBJ1-1, reads EAGVTQFPSHSVIEKGQTVTLRCDPISGHDNLYWYRRVMGKEIKFLLHFVKESKQDESGMPNNRFLAERTGGTYSTLKVQPAELEDSGVYFCASSQVPSRGTEAFFGQGTRLTVV.

In this sample, this clone turned up a few times. This chain uses TRBV27 with TRBJ1-5; D may be TRBD1 (5 bases). This CDR3 has 15 amino acids. Trimming removed 2 bases from V and 4 bases from J, with 12 bases in between. Per germline, CDR1 MNHEY and CDR2 SMNVEV (reference sequence). The CDR3 here is CASSLSRVGNQPQHF. The CDR3 DNA follows: TGTGCCAGCAGTTTAAGCAGGGTAGGGAATCAGCCCCAGCATTTT.

The chain links TRBV24-1 to TRBJ2-1, with D maybe TRBD1 (5 bases). Trimming removed 3 bases at V and 9 bases at J, with 8 bases between. The CDR3 is 12 residues long. CDR1 KGHDR and CDR2 SFDVKD come from the germline V gene. This CDR3 is CATSDVRGEQFF. In DNA form, the CDR3 reads TGTGCCACCAGTGATGTTAGGGGTGAGCAGTTCTTC.